This TCR beta chain was captured by sequencing in a study of identical twins' blood T cells. TCRdb called the 5' RACE reads again in MiXCR, with one record for every CDR3 protein. The sample lists hundreds of thousands of distinct CDR3 sequences, roughly 30% occurring once. This clonotype was recorded many times. This TCR was sampled from a woman aged 18-50 years in good health. Sequenced: PBMCs.

The CDR3 is CASSLRDREAFF. The CDR3, as DNA: TGTGCCAGCAGCCTCAGGGATCGGGAAGCTTTCTTT. This chain links TRBV11-2 with TRBJ1-1, with TRBD1 as a possible D gene (5 bases). The germline V gene has CDR1 SGHAT and CDR2 FQNNGV. Trimming shortened V by 5 bases and J by 8 bases, and 12 bases separated the two germline ends. The CDR3 length is 12 residues.